These 28 T cell receptor beta chains originate from one sample sequenced in a study of blood T cell repertoires in COVID-19 (TCRdb year 2020). Receptors were amplified or captured by the immunoSEQ multiplex PCR assay. TCRdb carries this immuneACCESS record with in-frame sequences only. Its versions omit some clonotypes, under half of them owing to an unresolved V gene in the studies checked, with the rest unexplained. A total of some 100,000 clones appear in this sample, about 89% of them only once. Jointly, the top ten make up about 3.7% of the sample. The source material was peripheral blood. The receptors come from a woman in her seventies with acute or convalescent COVID-19.

The chain links TRBV9 to TRBJ1-1; D ambiguous. Germline V gene lookup returns CDR1 SGDLS and CDR2 YYNGEE. CDR3 length equals 15 residues. V lost 0 bases and J 1 base, leaving 10 bases between the germline ends. DNA for the CDR3: TGTGCCAGCAGCGTAGCGGAGGATGGGAACACTGAAGCTTTCTTT. Translating gives CASSVAEDGNTEAFF. The entire variable domain, with the rest obtained from reference TRBV9 and TRBJ1-1, is as follows: DSGVTQTPKHLITATGQRVTLRCSPRSGDLSVYWYQQSLDQGLQFLIQYYNGEERAKGNILERFSAQQFPDLHSELNLSSLELGDSALYFCASSVAEDGNTEAFFGQGTRLTVV.

The rearrangement uses TRBV18 and TRBJ2-2; TRBD1 agrees at 9 bases. This CDR3 has 14 amino acids. Looked up from germline, CDR1 is KGHSH and CDR2 is LQKENI. V lost 4 bases to trimming and J lost 7 bases; unmatched junction nucleotides: 4. Here the CDR3 reads CASSQQGASGELFF. The CDR3 nucleotides are TGTGCCAGCTCACAACAGGGGGCAAGCGGGGAGCTGTTTTTT.

The chain links TRBV27 to TRBJ1-1, with TRBD1 identical over 8 bases. This CDR3 has 15 amino acids. V gave up 1 base and J gave up 1 base; unmatched junction bases: 2. Germline lookup yields CDR1 MNHEY and CDR2 SMNVEV (reference sequence). CDR3 coding DNA: TGTGCCAGCAGTTTATGGGGACAGGAGAACACTGAAGCTTTCTTT. It specifies CASSLWGQENTEAFF.

This chain links TRBV7-2 with TRBJ2-7; 8 bases are shared with TRBD1. The germline V gene encodes CDR1 SGHTA and CDR2 FQGNSA. The CDR3 has 16 amino acids. V lost 1 base, J lost 0 bases, and 5 bases stayed unmatched. CDR3 sequence (DNA): TGTGCCAGCAGCTTAGTTGGGACAGGCATCTCCTACGAGCAGTACTTC. It codes for CASSLVGTGISYEQYF.

The table lists this clone with a few counts. This chain joins TRBV23-1 and TRBJ1-1; D possibly corresponds to TRBD1 (5 bases). TRBV23-1 falls under the ORF class, with uncertain function. The CDR3 covers 15 residues. Trimming left V 2 bases short and J 3 bases short, with 13 bases between. DNA of the CDR3: TGCGCCAGCAGTCAAGTAGGGGCCTCCGACACTGAAGCTTTCTTT. Its protein is CASSQVGASDTEAFF.

The rearrangement uses TRBV11-2 and TRBJ2-3, with a tentative D call TRBD2 (6 bases). V was trimmed by 4 bases and J by 0 bases, leaving 14 bases between them. The CDR3 totals 16 residues. The germline V gene has CDR1 SGHAT and CDR2 FQNNGV. The CDR3 region has the DNA TGTGCCAGCAGCTGGGCTAGCGTGTCAAGCACAGATACGCAGTATTTT. Translation gives CASSWASVSSTDTQYF.

The chain links TRBV28 to TRBJ1-3; 9 bases match TRBD1. The V and J ends lost 1 base and 3 bases, in that order; junction bases with no gene match: 7. Per germline, CDR1 MDHEN and CDR2 SYDVKM. The CDR3 contains 17 residues. Here the CDR3 reads CASSLSRGQGDGNTIYF. The CDR3, as DNA: TGTGCCAGCAGTTTATCTCGGGGACAGGGTGATGGAAACACCATATATTTT.

This chain links TRBV19 with TRBJ1-2; no firm D call. V was pared by 6 bases and J by 4 bases, with 15 bases between. The CDR3 is made up of 14 amino acids. Germline CDR1 reads LNHDA; CDR2 reads SQIVND (reference sequence). This CDR3 reads CASSPSTYSYGYTF. DNA of the CDR3: TGTGCCAGTAGCCCCTCCACGTACAGCTATGGCTACACCTTC. The variable domain in full, completed from reference TRBV19 and TRBJ1-2, reads DGGITQSPKYLFRKEGQNVTLSCEQNLNHDAMYWYRQDPGQGLRLIYYSQIVNDFQKGDIAEGYSVSREKKESFPLTVTSAQKNPTAFYLCASSPSTYSYGYTFGSGTRLTVV.

The chain combines TRBV3-1 (or the pseudogene TRBV3-2) with TRBJ2-2; 10 bases are shared with TRBD2. Unmatched junction bases numbered 4, after V lost 5 bases and J lost 1 base. Germline CDR1 reads LGHDT; CDR2 reads YNNKEL (reference sequence). The CDR3 covers 16 residues. For the CDR3, the DNA is TGTGCCAGCAGCACCCGGACTAGCGGGAACACCGGGGAGCTGTTTTTT. Translated, it gives CASSTRTSGNTGELFF.

This chain uses TRBV19 with TRBJ1-2, with TRBD1 identical over 7 bases. The V and J ends lost 6 bases and 2 bases, in that order; junction bases with no gene match: 6. There are 14 residues in the CDR3. The germline gives CDR1 LNHDA, CDR2 SQIVND (reference sequence). The CDR3 protein is CASRRTGTNYGYTF. DNA of the CDR3: TGTGCCAGTAGAAGGACAGGAACAAACTATGGCTACACCTTC.

The chain joins TRBV18 to TRBJ1-2, with 7 bases aligning to TRBD1. Unmatched junction bases numbered 6, after V lost 3 bases and J lost 5 bases. Germline V gene sequence: CDR1 KGHSH, CDR2 LQKENI. CDR3 length: 14 amino acids. The CDR3 DNA reads TGTGCCAGCTCACCCAGACAGGGCGAATATGGCTACACCTTC. Translated, it gives CASSPRQGEYGYTF.

This clone was observed a handful of times. The chain uses TRBV7-2 and TRBJ2-3, with D tentatively TRBD1 (6 bases). The V and J ends lost 3 bases and 5 bases respectively, with 18 bases between them. The germline gives CDR1 SGHTA, CDR2 FQGNSA. The CDR3 is 16 residues long. CDR3 bases: TGTGCCAGCAGCTTGTTCTTATGGACAGAAAGAGATACGCAGTATTTT. Translating gives CASSLFLWTERDTQYF. Supplemented by reference TRBV7-2 and TRBJ2-3, the full variable domain reads GAGVSQSPSNKVTEKGKDVELRCDPISGHTALYWYRQSLGQGLEFLIYFQGNSAPDKSGLPSDRFSAERTGGSVSTLTIQRTQQEDSAVYLCASSLFLWTERDTQYFGPGTRLTVL.

The J gene is TRBJ2-7, the V gene TRBV6-6, with 14 bases aligning to TRBD2. CDR3 length: 16 amino acids. Per germline, CDR1 MNHNY and CDR2 SVGAGI (reference sequence). V gave up 5 bases and J gave up 2 bases; unmatched junction bases: 5. The CDR3 loop reads CASSKAGLAGAYEQYF. DNA of the CDR3: TGTGCCAGCAGTAAGGCGGGACTAGCGGGAGCCTACGAGCAGTACTTC.

In DNA, the CDR3 is TGTGCCAGTAGATCAAAGACAGGGGCCGGTTCACCCCTCCACTTT. Amino acids: CASRSKTGAGSPLHF. V usage is TRBV19 and J usage is TRBJ1-6, with 8 positions matching TRBD1. Germline V gene data show CDR1 as LNHDA and CDR2 as SQIVND (reference sequence). The length of the CDR3 is 15 residues. V was pared by 6 bases and J by 9 bases, with 10 bases of the junction left unmatched.

The V and J genes are TRBV5-1 and TRBJ1-3, with D tentatively TRBD1 (6 bases). Germline CDR1 is SGHRS and CDR2 is YFSETQ. This CDR3 is built from 14 residues. Trimming stripped 0 bases from V and 2 bases from J, with 6 bases between. This CDR3 is CASSLGQAGNTIYF. Here the CDR3 DNA reads TGCGCCAGCAGCTTGGGACAGGCTGGAAACACCATATATTTT.

The genes are TRBV6-5 and TRBJ1-6; 8 bases are shared with TRBD1. The trim removed 0 bases at V and 7 bases at J, leaving 5 bases unmatched. CDR1 is MNHEY, CDR2 SVGAGI, per germline. This CDR3 comprises 16 residues. The CDR3 sequence: CASSYSRTGKNSPLHF. The CDR3 DNA reads TGTGCCAGCAGTTACTCGAGGACAGGGAAGAATTCACCCCTCCACTTT.

This chain links TRBV19 with TRBJ1-1; no reliable D call. The CDR3 is 13 amino acids. V was shortened by 7 bases and J by 7 bases, with 16 bases between the two germline ends. Germline V CDR1 and CDR2: LNHDA, SQIVND (reference sequence). As DNA, the CDR3 is TGTGCCAGTATGGCGGGGATTACGGTTGAAGCTTTCTTT. Protein: CASMAGITVEAFF.

The CDR3, as DNA: TGTGCCAGCAGCTTTACAGGGGGCCCTCCGTACTTC. Protein: CASSFTGGPPYF. The chain carries TRBV11-3 and TRBJ2-7; 9 bases are a match to TRBD1. CDR3 length: 12 residues. Trimming removed 3 bases from V and 12 bases from J; junction bases left unmatched: 6. Germline V gives CDR1 SGHNT, CDR2 YENEEA.

The chain joins TRBV10-2 to TRBJ2-3, with D possibly TRBD2 on 5 matching bases. Trimming took off 7 bases at V and 0 bases at J, with 14 bases between the two ends. The CDR3 covers 15 residues. Germline V gene lookup returns CDR1 WSHSY and CDR2 SAAADI. The CDR3 spells CASNSGGLSTDTQYF. CDR3 nucleotide sequence: TGCGCCAGCAACAGCGGCGGCCTTAGCACAGATACGCAGTATTTT.

The V call is TRBV28, the J call TRBJ2-2, with 10 bases fitting TRBD2. V was clipped by 1 base and J by 5 bases; unmatched bases: 19. The germline V gene has CDR1 MDHEN and CDR2 SYDVKM. The CDR3 contains 21 residues. CDR3 nucleotide sequence: TGTGCCAGCAGTTTATTCTTTAATATTAGCGGGAGGAGGGCGGGAACCGGGGAGCTGTTTTTT. Amino acid sequence: CASSLFFNISGRRAGTGELFF. The complete variable domain, with remaining parts taken from reference TRBV28 and TRBJ2-2, reads DVKVTQSSRYLVKRTGEKVFLECVQDMDHENMFWYRQDPGLGLRLIYFSYDVKMKEKGDIPEGYSVSREKKERFSLILESASTNQTSMYLCASSLFFNISGRRAGTGELFFGEGSRLTVL.

This chain uses TRBV25-1 with TRBJ2-1; possible D gene TRBD2, 6 bases. CDR1 is MGHDK and CDR2 is SYGVNS in the germline V gene. V dropped 1 base and J dropped 7 bases, with 17 bases sitting between them. CDR3 length: 16 residues. CDR3 loop: CASSESGSARTNEQFF. The CDR3 DNA reads TGTGCCAGCAGTGAATCCGGGAGCGCTCGGACGAATGAGCAGTTCTTC.

V is TRBV6-1 and J is TRBJ2-1; 7 nucleotides line up with TRBD2. The ends lost 4 bases at V and 0 bases at J; junction bases unmatched: 9. The CDR3 totals 17 residues. Germline CDR1 and CDR2: MNHNS and SASEGT. The CDR3 sequence: CASSVLMGGSSYNEQFF. The CDR3 nucleotides read TGTGCCAGCAGTGTACTGATGGGCGGGAGCTCCTACAATGAGCAGTTCTTC.

V is TRBV3-1 (or the pseudogene TRBV3-2) and J is TRBJ1-1; possible D gene TRBD1, 6 bases. The germline CDR1 and CDR2 sequences are LGHDT and YNNKEL (reference sequence). The CDR3 contains 15 residues. Trimming pared 1 base from V and 2 bases from J, leaving 11 bases between. The CDR3 sequence: CASSQGLGGNTEAFF. The CDR3, as DNA: TGTGCCAGCAGCCAAGGGCTAGGGGGAAACACTGAAGCTTTCTTT.

This sequence joins TRBV19 and TRBJ1-1; 8 bases align to TRBD1. The CDR3 contains 15 residues. Trimming cost V 6 bases and J 3 bases; bases outside gene matches: 9. The germline CDR1 and CDR2 sequences are LNHDA and SQIVND (reference sequence). The CDR3 is CASRSDRGSHTEAFF. The CDR3 bases are TGTGCCAGTAGATCCGACAGGGGAAGTCACACTGAAGCTTTCTTT.

The rearrangement links TRBV5-1 to TRBJ2-1, with 9 bases lining up with TRBD2. The V gene end was trimmed by 7 bases and the J gene end by 9 bases; junction bases not matched to a gene: 17. The CDR3 is 16 residues long. CDR1 and CDR2 from the germline V gene are SGHRS and YFSETQ. CDR3 loop: CASSPGASGTSSEQFF. In DNA, the CDR3 is TGCGCCAGCTCCCCTGGGGCTAGCGGGACCTCGAGTGAGCAGTTCTTC. Full variable domain (missing parts from reference TRBV5-1 and TRBJ2-1): KAGVTQTPRYLIKTRGQQVTLSCSPISGHRSVSWYQQTPGQGLQFLFEYFSETQRNKGNFPGRFSGRQFSNSRSEMNVSTLELGDSALYLCASSPGASGTSSEQFFGPGTRLTVL.

The chain has TRBV19 and TRBJ1-3; D remains unclear. This CDR3 spans 13 amino acids. With 5 bases removed from V and 2 bases from J, the gap between germline ends came to 7 bases. Germline-derived CDR1 and CDR2 are LNHDA and SQIVND (reference sequence). The CDR3 is CASSLRPGNTIYF. As DNA, the CDR3 is TGTGCCAGTAGTCTCAGGCCTGGAAACACCATATATTTT.

A single count supports this clone. The chain recombines TRBV5-8 with TRBJ2-3; D might be TRBD1 (6 bases). Germline V gene data show CDR1 as SGHTS and CDR2 as YDEGEE. The CDR3 covers 15 residues. Between the trimmed V and J ends, which lost 3 bases and 2 bases, there was a span of 13 bases. The CDR3 loop reads CASSSKGDITDTQYF. The DNA for the CDR3 is TGTGCCAGCAGCTCGAAAGGGGACATCACAGATACGCAGTATTTT.

This clone was seen more than once but under ten times. This chain connects TRBV2 to TRBJ1-1, with 7 nucleotides matching TRBD1. The ends lost 6 bases at V and 4 bases at J; junction bases unmatched: 5. Per the germline V gene, CDR1 is SNHLY and CDR2 is FYNNEI. The CDR3 contains 13 residues. The CDR3 reads CASRQTGPTEAFF. The CDR3 nucleotides are TGTGCCAGCAGACAGACAGGGCCCACTGAAGCTTTCTTT.